This is a list of T cell receptor beta chains from one sample in a study of T-cell memory formation after mild COVID-19. TCRdb reprocessed the 5' RACE reads with MiXCR, giving one entry per CDR3 protein. The repertoire holds about 430,000 distinct CDR3 sequences, 20% to 25% seen once, with 8.8% in the top ten. Sequencing was carried out using PBMCs or a T cell subset sorted from them (not recorded which). Receptors originate from an adult woman who had mild COVID-19 (a few samples of this study predate the infection). Cell type and time point are not known. The conserved cysteine and the conserved F or W are not part of the CDR3 here. Rows may omit the clone size; those that give it use once, few, many or a size class.

>few|TRBJ2-5|TRBV28
ASIGTAPRAQY
>-|TRBJ2-1|TRBV20-1
SARDRGSYNEQF
>many|TRBJ2-3|TRBV4-2
ASSHDTDTQY
>-|TRBJ2-1|TRBV23-1
ASSALAGSTRSYNEQF
>few|TRBJ1-1|TRBV6-5
ASSYDHSNTEAF
>-|TRBJ2-2|TRBV7-2
ASSLQGLSNTGELF
>-|TRBJ2-5|TRBV12-3/TRBV12-4
ASSLSKGEETQY
>few|TRBJ1-1|TRBV5-1
ASRITGPGVNTEAF
>-|TRBJ2-5|TRBV4-1
ASSQDSGGAETQY
>-|TRBJ2-3|TRBV12-3/TRBV12-4
ASSLGQNTQY
>few|TRBJ2-3|TRBV24-1
ATSGRGRGTDTQY
>-|TRBJ1-1|TRBV6-5
ASSYSRSGLSNTEAF
>-|TRBJ2-3|TRBV15
ATSSRLAHTDTQY
>-|TRBJ2-3|TRBV12-3/TRBV12-4
ASRRGARTDTQY
>few|TRBJ2-7|TRBV25-1
ASGTVGSYEQY
>-|TRBJ1-3|TRBV12-3/TRBV12-4
ASSPRGPHFSGNTIY
>few|TRBJ2-7|TRBV4-2
ASSKALYEQY
>many|TRBJ2-1|TRBV6-5
ASSYDRGNEQF
>few|TRBJ2-2|TRBV20-1
SARPRDGNTGELF
>-|TRBJ2-1|TRBV9
ASSPSSGKGIEQF
>-|TRBJ1-2|TRBV7-2
ASSFSGGGEGYT
>few|TRBJ2-1|TRBV5-5
ASSQLAGGNEQF
>few|TRBJ1-2|TRBV5-1
ASAVGQSYGYT
>-|TRBJ1-5|TRBV25-1
ASRPPGNQPQH
>many|TRBJ1-3|TRBV10-3
AISAPPGLGNTIY
>-|TRBJ1-1|TRBV7-2
ASSLFPPGRSEAF
>few|TRBJ2-5|TRBV4-1
ASSRTGGQETQY
>few|TRBJ2-5|TRBV29-1
SVVSMKSRETQY
>-|TRBJ1-2|TRBV5-6
ASSDLGGEDNYGYT
>-|TRBJ2-1|TRBV4-2
ASSQGLAGENEQF
>-|TRBJ1-5|TRBV28
ASIVVGSGNQPQH
>-|TRBJ2-7|TRBV4-3
ASSQDKGYEQY
>few|TRBJ1-1|TRBV29-1
SARGTEAF
>-|TRBJ2-1|TRBV4-2
ASSPETSVDNEQF
>-|TRBJ2-7|TRBV27
ASSYTGQGAYEQY
>few|TRBJ2-7|TRBV11-2
ASKLQYEQY
>-|TRBJ2-1|TRBV7-9
ASSLWGGSSNEQF
>-|TRBJ2-1|TRBV6-2/TRBV6-3
ASSYWLGREGPYNEQF
>many|TRBJ1-2|TRBV5-1
ASSLGQGGGYT
>-|TRBJ1-4|TRBV4-2
ASSQGTGKSEKLF
>-|TRBJ1-1|TRBV25-1
ASSDINTEAF
>few|TRBJ1-5|TRBV9
ASSLMDSGNQPQH
>few|TRBJ2-4|TRBV7-9
ASSLGRGRDIQY
>-|TRBJ2-7|TRBV7-9
ASSPGGIHEQY